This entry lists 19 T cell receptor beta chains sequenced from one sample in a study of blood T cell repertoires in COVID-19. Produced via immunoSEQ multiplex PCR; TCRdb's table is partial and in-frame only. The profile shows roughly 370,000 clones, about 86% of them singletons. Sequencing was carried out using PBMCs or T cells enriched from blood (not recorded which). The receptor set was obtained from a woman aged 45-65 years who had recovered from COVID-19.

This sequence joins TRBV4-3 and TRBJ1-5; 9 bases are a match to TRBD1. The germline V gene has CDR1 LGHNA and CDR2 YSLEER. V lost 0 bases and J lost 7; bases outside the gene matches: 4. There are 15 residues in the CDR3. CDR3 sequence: CASSQDRTGAQPQHF. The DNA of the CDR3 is TGCGCCAGCAGCCAAGATAGGACAGGGGCCCAGCCCCAGCATTTT.

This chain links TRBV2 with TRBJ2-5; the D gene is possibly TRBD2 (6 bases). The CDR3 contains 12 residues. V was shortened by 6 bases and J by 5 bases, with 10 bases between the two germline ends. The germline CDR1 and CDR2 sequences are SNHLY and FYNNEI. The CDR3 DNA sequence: TGTGCCAGCAGCGCGGGGCGTGAGACCCAGTACTTC. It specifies CASSAGRETQYF.

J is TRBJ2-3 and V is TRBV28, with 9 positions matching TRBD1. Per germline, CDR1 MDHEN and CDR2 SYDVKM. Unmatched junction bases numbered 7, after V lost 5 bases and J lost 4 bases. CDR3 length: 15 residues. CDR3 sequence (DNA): TGTGCCAGCAGTCCGGGACAGGGTGGGTCAGATACGCAGTATTTT. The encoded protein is CASSPGQGGSDTQYF.

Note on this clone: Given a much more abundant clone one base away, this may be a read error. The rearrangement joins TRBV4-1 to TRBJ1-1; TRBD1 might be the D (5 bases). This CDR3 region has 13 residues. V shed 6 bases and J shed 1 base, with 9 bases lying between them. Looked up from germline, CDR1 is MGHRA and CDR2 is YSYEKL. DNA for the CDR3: TGCGCCAGCAGGGAACAGGCGAACACTGAAGCTTTCTTT. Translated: CASREQANTEAFF.

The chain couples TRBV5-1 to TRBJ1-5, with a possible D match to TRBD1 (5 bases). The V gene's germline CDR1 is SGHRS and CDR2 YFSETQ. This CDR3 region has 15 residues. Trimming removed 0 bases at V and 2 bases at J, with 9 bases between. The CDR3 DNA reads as TGCGCCAGCAGCTTGGGTGGCAGGGGCAATCAGCCCCAGCATTTT. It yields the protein CASSLGGRGNQPQHF. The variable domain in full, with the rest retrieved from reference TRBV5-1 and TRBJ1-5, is KAGVTQTPRYLIKTRGQQVTLSCSPISGHRSVSWYQQTPGQGLQFLFEYFSETQRNKGNFPGRFSGRQFSNSRSEMNVSTLELGDSALYLCASSLGGRGNQPQHFGDGTRLSIL.

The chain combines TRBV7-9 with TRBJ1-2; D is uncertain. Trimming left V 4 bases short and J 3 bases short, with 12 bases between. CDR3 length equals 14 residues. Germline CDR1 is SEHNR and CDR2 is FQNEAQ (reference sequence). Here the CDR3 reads CASSSPGGYYGYTF. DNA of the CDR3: TGTGCCAGCAGCTCGCCAGGTGGATACTATGGCTACACCTTC. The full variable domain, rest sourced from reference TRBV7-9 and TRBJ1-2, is DTGVSQNPRHKITKRGQNVTFRCDPISEHNRLYWYRQTLGQGPEFLTYFQNEAQLEKSRLLSDRFSAERPKGSFSTLEIQRTEQGDSAMYLCASSSPGGYYGYTFGSGTRLTVV.

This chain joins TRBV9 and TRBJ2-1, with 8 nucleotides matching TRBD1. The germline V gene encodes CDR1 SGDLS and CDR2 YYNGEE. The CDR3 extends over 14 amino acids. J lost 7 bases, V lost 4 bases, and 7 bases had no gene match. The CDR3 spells CASSNGQGGNEQFF. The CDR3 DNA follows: TGTGCCAGCAGCAACGGACAGGGTGGGAATGAGCAGTTCTTC.

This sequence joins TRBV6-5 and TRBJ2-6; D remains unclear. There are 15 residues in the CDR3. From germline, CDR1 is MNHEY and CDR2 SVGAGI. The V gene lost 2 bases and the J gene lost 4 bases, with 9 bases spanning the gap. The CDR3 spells CASSYAAQGANVLTF. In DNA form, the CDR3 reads TGTGCCAGCAGTTACGCGGCGCAGGGGGCCAACGTCCTGACTTTC.

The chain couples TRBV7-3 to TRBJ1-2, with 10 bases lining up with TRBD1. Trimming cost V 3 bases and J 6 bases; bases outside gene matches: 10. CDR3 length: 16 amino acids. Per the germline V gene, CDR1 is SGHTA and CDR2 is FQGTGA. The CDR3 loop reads CASSFLDRGRVDGYTF. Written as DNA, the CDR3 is TGTGCCAGCAGCTTCCTCGACAGGGGGCGCGTCGATGGCTACACCTTC.

Here the CDR3 reads CASSPPGQPTTQYF. For the CDR3, the DNA is TGTGCCAGCAGCCCGCCGGGACAGCCTACGACGCAGTACTTC. The chain has TRBV14 and TRBJ2-7; 7 bases line up with TRBD1. Trimming took 4 bases from V and 9 from J; bases not matched to a gene: 12. The CDR3 runs 14 residues. Germline CDR1 is SGHDN and CDR2 is FVKESK.

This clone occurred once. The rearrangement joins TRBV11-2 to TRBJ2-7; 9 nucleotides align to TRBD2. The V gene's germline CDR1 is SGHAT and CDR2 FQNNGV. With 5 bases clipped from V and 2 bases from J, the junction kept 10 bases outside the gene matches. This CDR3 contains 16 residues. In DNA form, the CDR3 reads TGTGCCAGCAGCCCCCGTGGTAGCGGGGGCCCCTACGAGCAGTACTTC. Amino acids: CASSPRGSGGPYEQYF.

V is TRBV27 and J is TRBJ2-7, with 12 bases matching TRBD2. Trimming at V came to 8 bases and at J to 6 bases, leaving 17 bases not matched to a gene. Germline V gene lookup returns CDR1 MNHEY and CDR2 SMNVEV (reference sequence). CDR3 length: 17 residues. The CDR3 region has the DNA TGTGCCAGCTTCCCGACGGACCCTGGACTAGCGGGGAGCGAGCAGTACTTC. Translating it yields CASFPTDPGLAGSEQYF.

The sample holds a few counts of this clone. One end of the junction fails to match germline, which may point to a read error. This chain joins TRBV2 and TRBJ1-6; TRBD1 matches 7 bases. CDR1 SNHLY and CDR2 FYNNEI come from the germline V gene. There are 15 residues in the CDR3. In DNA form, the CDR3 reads TGTGCCAGCAGCGAAGGGGGCACCGGTAATTCACCCCTCCACTTT. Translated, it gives CASSEGGTGNSPLHF.

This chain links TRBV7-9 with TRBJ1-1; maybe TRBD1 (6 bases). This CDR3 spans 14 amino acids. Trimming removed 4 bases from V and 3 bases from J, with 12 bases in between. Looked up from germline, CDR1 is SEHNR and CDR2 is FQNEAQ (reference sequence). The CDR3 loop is CASSSGGPDTEAFF. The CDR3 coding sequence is TGTGCCAGCAGCTCGGGGGGGCCTGACACTGAAGCTTTCTTT.

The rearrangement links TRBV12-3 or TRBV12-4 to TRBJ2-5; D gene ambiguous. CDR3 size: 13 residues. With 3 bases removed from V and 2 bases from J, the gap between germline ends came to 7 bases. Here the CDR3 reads CASSFWHQETQYF. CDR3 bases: TGTGCCAGCAGTTTCTGGCATCAAGAGACCCAGTACTTC.

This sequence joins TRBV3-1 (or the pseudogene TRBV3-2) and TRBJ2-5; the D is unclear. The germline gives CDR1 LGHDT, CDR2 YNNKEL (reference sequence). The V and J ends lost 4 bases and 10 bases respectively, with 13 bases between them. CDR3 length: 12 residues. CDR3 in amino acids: CASSPNGLIQYF. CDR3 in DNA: TGTGCCAGCAGCCCGAACGGTCTTATCCAGTACTTC.

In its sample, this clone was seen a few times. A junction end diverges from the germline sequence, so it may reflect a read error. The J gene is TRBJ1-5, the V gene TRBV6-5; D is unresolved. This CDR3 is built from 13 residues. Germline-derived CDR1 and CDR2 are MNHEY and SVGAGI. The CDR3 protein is CASSNSPGQPQHF. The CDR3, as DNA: TGTGCCAGCAGTAACTCCCCCGGGCAGCCCCAGCATTTT.

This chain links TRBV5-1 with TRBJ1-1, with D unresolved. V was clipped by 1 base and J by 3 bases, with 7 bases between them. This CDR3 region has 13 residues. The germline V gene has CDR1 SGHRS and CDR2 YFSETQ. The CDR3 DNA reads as TGCGCCAGCAGCTTGTCACGGGACACTGAAGCTTTCTTT. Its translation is CASSLSRDTEAFF. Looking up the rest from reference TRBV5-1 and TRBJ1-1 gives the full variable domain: KAGVTQTPRYLIKTRGQQVTLSCSPISGHRSVSWYQQTPGQGLQFLFEYFSETQRNKGNFPGRFSGRQFSNSRSEMNVSTLELGDSALYLCASSLSRDTEAFFGQGTRLTVV.

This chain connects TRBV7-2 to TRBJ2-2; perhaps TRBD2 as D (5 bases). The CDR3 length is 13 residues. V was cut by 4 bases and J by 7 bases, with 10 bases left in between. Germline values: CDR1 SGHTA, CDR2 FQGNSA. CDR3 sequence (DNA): TGTGCCAGCAGCTCCGTCGCGGGCGGGGAGCTGTTTTTT. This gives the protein CASSSVAGGELFF.